The 25 T cell receptor beta chains below come from one sample, sequenced in a study of blood T cell repertoires in COVID-19. Assay used: immunoSEQ multiplex PCR; TCRdb lists only in-frame clones, some missing. This sample has about 130,000 clones, with roughly 85% found just once. The material sequenced was peripheral blood. These receptor sequences come from a human donor in a cohort sampled during active COVID-19.

V is TRBV29-1 and J is TRBJ2-7; 7 bases match TRBD2. Germline V lookup: CDR1 SQVTM, CDR2 ANQGSEA. V lost 6 bases and J lost 3; bases outside the gene matches: 11. The CDR3 length is 14 residues. The CDR3 reads CSVNSGPPVYEQYV. The CDR3 coding sequence is TGCAGCGTGAATAGCGGGCCGCCGGTCTACGAGCAGTACGTC.

The V and J genes are TRBV30 and TRBJ1-1; D unresolved. CDR3 length: 14 amino acids. CDR1 GTSNPN and CDR2 SVGIG come from the germline V gene (reference sequence). Deletions cut 7 bases from V and 4 bases from J, with 19 bases between. The CDR3 coding sequence is TGTGCCTCGCTATGGGTGGGTGACACCACTGAAGCTTTCTTT. Its translation is CASLWVGDTTEAFF. The complete variable domain, with remaining parts taken from reference TRBV30 and TRBJ1-1, reads SQTIHQWPATLVQPVGSPLSLECTVEGTSNPNLYWYRQAAGRGLQLLFYSVGIGQISSEVPQNLSASRPQDRQFILSSKKLLLSDSGFYLCASLWVGDTTEAFFGQGTRLTVV.

The chain employs TRBV6-2 or TRBV6-3 and TRBJ2-1; TRBD1 is a possible D gene (6 bases). The CDR3 has 15 residues. Germline lookup yields CDR1 MNHEY and CDR2 SVGEGT. V was trimmed by 3 bases and J by 3 bases, leaving 12 bases between them. The CDR3 sequence: CASSYQGIFYNEQFF. DNA for the CDR3: TGTGCCAGCAGTTATCAGGGGATCTTCTACAATGAGCAGTTCTTC.

The chain recombines TRBV7-2 with TRBJ2-2, with 10 bases that match TRBD2. After removal of 3 bases from V and 1 base from J, the junction contained 2 bases not matched to a gene. The germline V gene encodes CDR1 SGHTA and CDR2 FQGNSA. This CDR3 is 16 amino acids long. The CDR3 here is CASSFLAGGNTGELFF. DNA of the CDR3: TGTGCCAGCAGCTTTTTAGCGGGAGGGAACACCGGGGAGCTGTTTTTT. The whole variable domain, filled in from reference TRBV7-2 and TRBJ2-2, reads GAGVSQSPSNKVTEKGKDVELRCDPISGHTALYWYRQSLGQGLEFLIYFQGNSAPDKSGLPSDRFSAERTGGSVSTLTIQRTQQEDSAVYLCASSFLAGGNTGELFFGEGSRLTVL.

This chain joins TRBV19 and TRBJ1-5; D unclear. Trimming pared 3 bases from V and 5 bases from J, leaving 11 bases between. The germline CDR1 and CDR2 sequences are LNHDA and SQIVND (reference sequence). The CDR3 consists of 14 residues. The CDR3 reads CASSIVLGDQPQHF. The CDR3 DNA follows: TGTGCCAGTAGTATTGTTTTAGGAGATCAGCCCCAGCATTTT.

The chain employs TRBV9 and TRBJ1-1; D not certain. CDR1 and CDR2 (germline): SGDLS, YYNGEE. Trimming left V 0 bases short and J 0 bases short, with 6 bases between. The CDR3 loop spans 14 amino acids. Here the CDR3 DNA reads TGTGCCAGCAGCGTAGCAGGAATGAACACTGAAGCTTTCTTT. Amino acids: CASSVAGMNTEAFF.

The chain carries TRBV6-5 and TRBJ2-1; D is perhaps TRBD1 (5 bases). CDR3 size: 10 residues. Between the trimmed V and J ends, which lost 9 bases and 9 bases, there was a span of 9 bases. The germline V gene has CDR1 MNHEY and CDR2 SVGAGI. This chain's CDR3 is CASSQGEQFF. CDR3 coding DNA: TGTGCCAGTTCCCAGGGTGAGCAGTTCTTC.

The chain is built from TRBV6-2 or TRBV6-3 and TRBJ1-4; the D gene is possibly TRBD1 (6 bases). The CDR3 has 15 residues. In germline, CDR1 is MNHEY, CDR2 SVGEGT. The V gene lost 4 bases and the J gene lost 5 bases, with 14 bases spanning the gap. CDR3 region: CASSFSGQPNEKLFF. CDR3 bases: TGTGCCAGCAGTTTCTCGGGACAACCAAATGAAAAACTGTTTTTT.

The genes are TRBV15 and TRBJ1-2; 9 bases match TRBD1. J gave up 5 bases and V 0 bases, and 7 bases lay outside the gene matches. In germline, CDR1 is LNHNV, CDR2 YYDKDF (reference sequence). The CDR3 is 16 residues long. CDR3: CATSRDGGTGRYGYTF. CDR3 in DNA: TGTGCCACCAGCAGAGATGGAGGGACAGGGAGGTATGGCTACACCTTC. Complete variable domain (other parts from reference TRBV15 and TRBJ1-2): DAMVIQNPRYQVTQFGKPVTLSCSQTLNHNVMYWYQQKSSQAPKLLFHYYDKDFNNEADTPDNFQSRRPNTSFCFLDIRSPGLGDTAMYLCATSRDGGTGRYGYTFGSGTRLTVV.

V usage is TRBV10-3 and J usage is TRBJ1-3; perhaps TRBD1 as D (5 bases). The CDR3 is 15 residues long. Trimming took 4 bases from V and 2 from J, leaving 12 bases between them. CDR1 is ENHRY, CDR2 SYGVKD, per germline. This CDR3 reads CAISVDGAAGNTIYF. DNA of the CDR3: TGTGCCATCAGTGTAGATGGGGCCGCTGGAAACACCATATATTTT.

The rearrangement links TRBV11-3 to TRBJ1-2; tentative D call: TRBD1 (5 bases). The V gene's germline CDR1 is SGHNT and CDR2 YENEEA. CDR3 length equals 14 residues. The germline V and J ends were trimmed by 8 bases and 6 bases, with 19 bases remaining between them. The CDR3, as DNA: TGTGCCAGCTCAGGAACTCGGGGGGAGAATGGCTACACCTTC. Translated: CASSGTRGENGYTF.

V and J are TRBV12-3 or TRBV12-4 and TRBJ2-1; D is uncertain. The CDR3 covers 11 residues. The V end was cut by 4 bases, the J end by 7 bases, with 5 bases between. This CDR3 is CASSSTNEQFF. Written as DNA, the CDR3 is TGTGCCAGCAGTTCCACAAATGAGCAGTTCTTC.

The genes are TRBV6-2 or TRBV6-3 and TRBJ2-1, with 9 bases that match TRBD2. There are 16 residues in the CDR3. Germline CDR1 is MNHEY and CDR2 is SVGEGT. The trim removed 5 bases at V and 5 bases at J, leaving 10 bases unmatched. In nucleotides, the CDR3 is TGTGCCAGCAGTCGCCCCCTAGCGGGGATCGACAATGAGCAGTTCTTC. This encodes CASSRPLAGIDNEQFF.

V and J are TRBV5-4 and TRBJ2-6; D unresolved. CDR1 SGHNT and CDR2 YYREEE come from the germline V gene (reference sequence). CDR3 length: 13 residues. Deletions cut 3 bases from V and 4 bases from J, with 5 bases between. The CDR3 protein is CASSSAGANVLTF. In DNA form, the CDR3 reads TGTGCCAGCAGCTCCGCGGGGGCCAACGTCCTGACTTTC. The full variable domain, its missing parts supplied by reference TRBV5-4 and TRBJ2-6, is ETGVTQSPTHLIKTRGQQVTLRCSSQSGHNTVSWYQQALGQGPQFIFQYYREEENGRGNFPPRFSGLQFPNYSSELNVNALELDDSALYLCASSSAGANVLTFGAGSRLTVL.

The chain carries TRBV5-1 and TRBJ1-3, with D uncertain. Germline V gives CDR1 SGHRS, CDR2 YFSETQ. The CDR3 is 15 residues long. V dropped 4 bases and J dropped 0 bases, with 11 bases sitting between them. CDR3 sequence reads: CASSLPEVSGNTIYF. CDR3 in DNA: TGCGCCAGCAGCCTCCCTGAGGTCTCTGGAAACACCATATATTTT.

The J gene is TRBJ1-4, the V gene TRBV10-3; 8 bases line up with TRBD1. V trimming: 6 bases; J trimming: 8 bases; junction bases outside the gene matches: 8. The CDR3 spans 14 residues. The germline V gene encodes CDR1 ENHRY and CDR2 SYGVKD. The CDR3 protein is CAIRTDRGDEKLFF. The CDR3 region has the DNA TGTGCCATCAGAACCGACAGGGGAGACGAAAAACTGTTTTTT.

This sequence joins TRBV5-1 and TRBJ2-7; D may be TRBD2 (6 bases). This CDR3 contains 15 residues. V lost 0 bases and J 3 bases, leaving 13 bases between the germline ends. CDR1 and CDR2 (germline): SGHRS, YFSETQ. CDR3: CASSLAGGFNYEQYF. The CDR3 DNA follows: TGCGCCAGCAGCTTGGCCGGGGGATTCAACTACGAGCAGTACTTC.

The genes are TRBV3-1 (or the pseudogene TRBV3-2) and TRBJ1-2; D not certain. The germline gives CDR1 LGHDT, CDR2 YNNKEL (reference sequence). This CDR3 spans 13 amino acids. Trimming cost V 0 bases and J 8 bases, with 10 bases left between them. The CDR3 DNA reads as TGTGCCAGCAGCCAAGATCTGGAACAGGGCTACACCTTC. As protein: CASSQDLEQGYTF.

This rearrangement joins TRBV5-4 to TRBJ1-5; maybe TRBD1 (6 bases). The CDR3 totals 16 residues. Trimming stripped 1 base from V and 0 bases from J, with 11 bases between. Germline values: CDR1 SGHNT, CDR2 YYREEE (reference sequence). Written as DNA, the CDR3 is TGTGCCAGCAGCTTGAGGGGGGACTATAGCAATCAGCCCCAGCATTTT. It yields the protein CASSLRGDYSNQPQHF.

This clone was picked up one time. The rearrangement uses TRBV19 and TRBJ1-2; 9 positions match TRBD1. Germline-derived CDR1 and CDR2 are LNHDA and SQIVND (reference sequence). The CDR3 totals 16 residues. V lost 5 bases to trimming and J lost 7 bases; unmatched junction nucleotides: 14. This chain's CDR3 is CASSAGTGKFGSGYTF. The CDR3 bases are TGTGCCAGTAGTGCCGGGACAGGGAAATTCGGCAGTGGCTACACCTTC.

V gene TRBV19 combines with J gene TRBJ1-2; 8 nucleotides line up with TRBD1. Germline loops: CDR1 LNHDA, CDR2 SQIVND (reference sequence). V lost 5 bases to trimming and J lost 4 bases; unmatched junction nucleotides: 6. This CDR3 is 14 amino acids long. CDR3 residues: CASSGPQGAYGYTF. DNA for the CDR3: TGTGCCAGTAGTGGACCTCAGGGGGCCTATGGCTACACCTTC.

The chain links TRBV7-9 to TRBJ2-1, with TRBD1 matching over 8 bases. The length of the CDR3 is 14 residues. Germline V gene lookup returns CDR1 SEHNR and CDR2 FQNEAQ (reference sequence). The J segment lost 6 bases and the V segment lost 0 bases, leaving 1 base of the junction unmatched. CDR3 coding DNA: TGTGCCAGCAGCTTAGCGGGACAGGTCAATGAGCAGTTCTTC. Translated: CASSLAGQVNEQFF.

The chain couples TRBV4-3 to TRBJ2-5; D is ambiguous. This CDR3 has 15 amino acids. The germline CDR1 and CDR2 sequences are LGHNA and YSLEER. Trimming cost V 1 base and J 1 base, with 10 bases left between them. The CDR3 sequence is CASSQGLNSQETQYF. The CDR3 DNA is TGCGCCAGCAGCCAAGGTCTCAACAGCCAAGAGACCCAGTACTTC.

This clone was observed a single time. The CDR3 loop is CASSALQGYGYTF. Written as DNA, the CDR3 is TGTGCCAGCAGCGCCCTACAGGGTTATGGCTACACCTTC. The chain combines TRBV9 with TRBJ1-2; maybe TRBD1 (6 bases). V was trimmed by 3 bases and J by 5 bases, leaving 11 bases between them. Germline lookup yields CDR1 SGDLS and CDR2 YYNGEE. The CDR3 extends over 13 amino acids.

The chain recombines TRBV5-1 with TRBJ1-3, with D perhaps matching TRBD1 (6 bases). CDR3 length: 17 amino acids. Germline values: CDR1 SGHRS, CDR2 YFSETQ. V was shortened by 3 bases and J by 0 bases, with 16 bases between the two germline ends. Here the CDR3 reads CASSSTGSRGSGNTIYF. In nucleotides, the CDR3 is TGCGCCAGCAGCTCGACAGGTAGTCGGGGCTCTGGAAACACCATATATTTT.